The subject of this entry is one T cell receptor (beta chain). These data originate in a study of blood T cell repertoires in COVID-19. The overall study: Researchers got acute and convalescent COVID-19 samples from the United States, Italy and Spain. In each case, the material was cDNA or gDNA derived from T cells, B-cell-depleted T cells, or PBMCs.

In the authors' methods: Reference gene primer amplification yielded estimated nucleated cell counts. Clones were sequenced by immunoSEQ multiplex PCR, and TCRdb holds only the in-frame ones, with some missing. V, J and clone size are taken as reported in that table, and D and trimming were inferred from the DNA itself. The sample records tens of thousands of clones, around 93% being singletons. The CDR3 spans 13 residues. Germline values: CDR1 SGHKS, CDR2 YYEKEE (reference sequence). Trimming took 1 base from V and 7 from J, leaving 9 bases between them. The chain has TRBV5-5 and TRBJ1-5; no clear D. This receptor was obtained from a human donor in a cohort sampled during active COVID-19. The specimen was peripheral blood. The CDR3 is CASSLWEEQPQHF. The CDR3 DNA reads TGTGCCAGCAGCTTGTGGGAGGAACAGCCCCAGCATTTT.